A single sample is the source of the 10 T cell receptor beta chains below, sequenced in a study of response to subunit inactivated influenza vaccine. One entry per CDR3 protein, called by TCRdb with MiXCR from the RT-PCR reads. The sample has around 850,000 distinct CDR3 sequences; 18% are singletons. The sequences come from PBMCs from blood, collected roughly 5 days after vaccination. Source of these receptors: a man aged 45-60 years who received an inactivated influenza vaccine.

A few counts support this clonotype. The rearrangement uses TRBV29-1 and TRBJ2-5; D could derive from TRBD1 or TRBD2 (5 bases each). The CDR3 consists of 13 residues. Trimming removed 7 bases from V and 7 bases from J, with 19 bases in between. Germline values: CDR1 SQVTM, CDR2 ANQGSEA. CDR3 in DNA: TGCAGCGGAACCTCGAATCTTGGGGGGACCCAGTACTTC. Amino acid sequence: CSGTSNLGGTQYF.

V gene TRBV20-1 combines with J gene TRBJ1-5; TRBD1 is a possible D gene (6 bases). Germline loops: CDR1 DFQATT, CDR2 SNEGSKA (reference sequence). The CDR3 extends over 15 amino acids. V was shortened by 0 bases and J by 2 bases, with 11 bases between the two germline ends. This CDR3 is CSARDGAGGNQPQHF. The CDR3 nucleotides read TGCAGTGCTAGAGATGGAGCAGGGGGCAATCAGCCCCAGCATTTT.

This clonotype turned up a few times. The rearrangement links TRBV20-1 to TRBJ2-7; D not certain. This CDR3 is 16 amino acids long. The germline V and J ends were trimmed by 1 base and 3 bases, with 19 bases remaining between them. The germline gives CDR1 DFQATT, CDR2 SNEGSKA (reference sequence). This CDR3 is CSARASLSTKVYEQYF. CDR3 DNA sequence: TGCAGTGCTAGAGCCTCTCTGTCGACGAAAGTCTACGAGCAGTACTTC.

This clonotype was counted many times. CDR3: CASSFDIGTGGDEQYF. CDR3 nucleotide sequence: TGTGCCAGCAGTTTCGATATCGGGACAGGGGGCGACGAGCAGTACTTC. The chain carries TRBV6-5 and TRBJ2-7, with 12 bases fitting TRBD1. The CDR3 is 16 residues long. V was clipped by 4 bases and J by 5 bases; unmatched bases: 9. CDR1 is MNHEY and CDR2 is SVGAGI in the germline V gene.

This clonotype was found many times. The gene calls are TRBV5-1 and TRBJ2-7, with unresolved D. CDR3 length equals 14 residues. Germline V gives CDR1 SGHRS, CDR2 YFSETQ. Trimming cost V 0 bases and J 0 bases, with 7 bases left between them. CDR3 DNA sequence: TGCGCCAGCAGCTTGGCTTTGAGCTCCTACGAGCAGTACTTC. Translating gives CASSLALSSYEQYF.

The chain couples TRBV20-1 to TRBJ1-2, with 9 positions matching TRBD1. CDR3 length equals 15 residues. In germline, CDR1 is DFQATT, CDR2 SNEGSKA (reference sequence). Germline trimming cut 5 bases from V and 4 bases from J; bases unmatched to any gene: 11. Written as DNA, the CDR3 is TGCAGTGCTGTAAAAGGAACAGGGGGCCTCTATGGCTACACCTTC. As protein: CSAVKGTGGLYGYTF.

The rearrangement joins TRBV6-2 or TRBV6-3 to TRBJ1-5; D is perhaps TRBD1 (6 bases). Between the trimmed V and J ends, which lost 6 bases and 0 bases, there was a span of 18 bases. The CDR3 consists of 17 residues. CDR1 is MNHEY, CDR2 SVGEGT, per germline. The CDR3 region is CASRSTIYRDSNQPQHF. Written as DNA, the CDR3 is TGTGCCAGCAGGTCAACAATCTACAGGGATAGCAATCAGCCCCAGCATTTT.

This clonotype showed up just a few times. This rearrangement joins TRBV20-1 to TRBJ1-1; 9 bases map to TRBD1. CDR1 and CDR2 from the germline V gene are DFQATT and SNEGSKA (reference sequence). V lost 3 bases and J lost 1; bases outside the gene matches: 6. The CDR3 has 15 amino acids. CDR3 DNA sequence: TGCAGTGCTAGTAAAGTGGACAGGGGGAACACTGAAGCTTTCTTT. Translation: CSASKVDRGNTEAFF.

This clonotype came up many times. The rearrangement uses TRBV4-3 and TRBJ2-2; 7 bases fit TRBD1. V trimming: 3 bases; J trimming: 7 bases; junction bases outside the gene matches: 14. The CDR3 runs 17 residues. Germline assignment: CDR1 LGHNA and CDR2 YSLEER. The CDR3 nucleotides read TGCGCCAGCAGCCATACTCTCGGACAGGCAGCTTACGGGGAGCTGTTTTTT. This codes for CASSHTLGQAAYGELFF.

CDR3 nucleotides: TGCAGCGTTGGGCGGGACAGTTATGGCTACACCTTC. Translating it yields CSVGRDSYGYTF. This chain joins TRBV29-1 and TRBJ1-2, with 7 bases that match TRBD1. The CDR3 runs to 12 residues. Germline V gene lookup returns CDR1 SQVTM and CDR2 ANQGSEA. V was pared by 4 bases and J by 5 bases, with 4 bases of the junction left unmatched.